This passage covers 17 T cell receptor beta chains from one sample sequenced in a study of T cell responses to AZD1222 COVID-19 vaccine. Clones were sequenced by immunoSEQ multiplex PCR, and TCRdb holds only the in-frame ones, with some missing. The table lists approximately 180,000 clones, approximately 92% of them singletons. This sample comprised peripheral blood, obtained on day 0 of AZD1222 vaccination. These TCRs come from an adult in good health.

This chain links TRBV12-5 with TRBJ1-6, with D hard to call. This CDR3 comprises 15 residues. Germline loops: CDR1 LGHNT, CDR2 FRNRAP. The ends were cut back, 1 base at V and 6 bases at J, with 10 bases in the middle. The CDR3 reads CASGLGSPGNSPLHF. In nucleotides, the CDR3 is TGTGCTAGTGGTTTGGGCAGCCCGGGTAATTCACCCCTCCACTTT. Using reference TRBV12-5 and TRBJ1-6 for the parts outside the CDR3, the full variable domain is DARVTQTPRHKVTEMGQEVTMRCQPILGHNTVFWYRQTMMQGLELLAYFRNRAPLDDSGMPKDRFSAEMPDATLATLKIQPSEPRDSAVYFCASGLGSPGNSPLHFGNGTRLTVT.

V is TRBV6-5 and J is TRBJ2-2; D is ambiguous. The CDR3 length is 14 residues. With 5 bases removed from V and 1 base from J, the gap between germline ends came to 8 bases. CDR1 and CDR2 from the germline V gene are MNHEY and SVGAGI. CDR3 residues: CASSKRGNTGELFF. CDR3 nucleotides: TGTGCCAGCAGTAAGCGCGGGAACACCGGGGAGCTGTTTTTT.

The chain is built from TRBV30 and TRBJ1-1, with TRBD1 matching 8 bases. Germline V gene data show CDR1 as GTSNPN and CDR2 as SVGIG (reference sequence). This CDR3 is built from 14 residues. Trimming at V came to 3 bases and at J to 10 bases, leaving 13 bases not matched to a gene. In nucleotides, the CDR3 is TGTGCCTGGAGCGGGGAACAGGGGGTGTCAGGAGCTTTCTTT. Amino acids: CAWSGEQGVSGAFF.

The chain is built from TRBV29-1 and TRBJ2-5; the D gene could be TRBD1 or TRBD2 (5 bases each). Trimming pared 7 bases from V and 1 base from J, leaving 13 bases between. This CDR3 contains 13 residues. Looked up from germline, CDR1 is SQVTM and CDR2 is ANQGSEA. The CDR3 loop reads CSGGWFTQETQYF. The CDR3 bases are TGCAGCGGGGGGTGGTTCACCCAAGAGACCCAGTACTTC.

This chain connects TRBV3-1 (or the pseudogene TRBV3-2) to TRBJ2-7, with D possibly matching TRBD2 (7 bases). Germline V CDR1 and CDR2: LGHDT, YNNKEL (reference sequence). The CDR3 spans 16 residues. V lost 0 bases, J lost 0 bases, and 12 bases lay in between. As DNA, the CDR3 is TGTGCCAGCAGCCAAGATTCGGGGGGCCTCTCCTACGAGCAGTACTTC. This encodes CASSQDSGGLSYEQYF.

This sequence joins TRBV19 and TRBJ1-6; maybe TRBD1 (5 bases). The CDR3 runs 13 residues. Germline loops: CDR1 LNHDA, CDR2 SQIVND (reference sequence). Trimming took 8 bases from V and 7 from J, leaving 12 bases between them. As DNA, the CDR3 is TGTGCCAGTCGAGTCGACAGAAATTCACCCCTCCACTTT. It codes for CASRVDRNSPLHF.

This chain links TRBV7-6 with TRBJ2-7, with 7 positions matching TRBD1. In germline, CDR1 is SGHVS, CDR2 FNYEAQ. Trimming at V came to 4 bases and at J to 3 bases, leaving 6 bases not matched to a gene. This CDR3 spans 14 amino acids. CDR3 residues: CASSSPDRVYEQYF. DNA of the CDR3: TGTGCCAGCAGCTCTCCCGACAGGGTCTACGAGCAGTACTTC.

The V call is TRBV25-1, the J call TRBJ2-5; D possibly corresponds to TRBD1 (5 bases). The CDR3 sequence is 12 residues long. V was cut by 3 bases and J by 3 bases, with 5 bases left in between. The germline CDR1 and CDR2 sequences are MGHDK and SYGVNS. The CDR3 here is CASSDREETQYF. For the CDR3, the DNA is TGTGCCAGCAGTGACAGGGAAGAGACCCAGTACTTC.

The V gene is TRBV5-6, the J gene TRBJ1-1; 10 bases agree with TRBD1. The CDR3 is 16 amino acids. Germline V gene lookup returns CDR1 SGHDT and CDR2 YYEEEE. The J segment lost 5 bases and the V segment lost 1 base, leaving 8 bases of the junction unmatched. CDR3 sequence (DNA): TGTGCCAGCAGCTTGTGGGACAGGGGTCGTTGGACTGAAGCTTTCTTT. This gives the protein CASSLWDRGRWTEAFF. The full variable domain, its missing parts supplied by reference TRBV5-6 and TRBJ1-1, is DAGVTQSPTHLIKTRGQQVTLRCSPKSGHDTVSWYQQALGQGPQFIFQYYEEEERQRGNFPDRFSGHQFPNYSSELNVNALLLGDSALYLCASSLWDRGRWTEAFFGQGTRLTVV.

This sequence joins TRBV29-1 and TRBJ2-2, with D possibly being TRBD1 (7 bases). Trimming pared 7 bases from V and 7 bases from J, leaving 22 bases between. Germline CDR1 and CDR2: SQVTM and ANQGSEA. This CDR3 is 15 amino acids long. CDR3 sequence reads: CSAKNAGQRSGELFF. DNA for the CDR3: TGCAGCGCTAAAAACGCGGGACAGAGGAGCGGGGAGCTGTTTTTT.

The gene calls are TRBV2 and TRBJ2-7; the D is unclear. This CDR3 comprises 13 residues. V was trimmed by 6 bases and J by 6 bases, leaving 15 bases between them. Germline-derived CDR1 and CDR2 are SNHLY and FYNNEI. The CDR3 loop is CASRRYEGFEQYF. In nucleotides, the CDR3 is TGTGCCAGCAGAAGATACGAAGGCTTCGAGCAGTACTTC.

V is TRBV5-1 and J is TRBJ1-1; D not resolved. Trimming stripped 0 bases from V and 5 bases from J, with 11 bases between. This CDR3 is built from 14 residues. Germline-derived CDR1 and CDR2 are SGHRS and YFSETQ. The CDR3 region is CASSLATIRTEAFF. The CDR3 nucleotides are TGCGCCAGCAGCTTGGCCACGATTAGGACTGAAGCTTTCTTT.

The CDR3 is CASYPTGTGNTIYF. The CDR3 nucleotides are TGTGCCAGCTACCCCACAGGGACAGGAAACACCATATATTTT. V is TRBV2 and J is TRBJ1-3, with D perhaps TRBD1 (6 bases). Germline V gene sequence: CDR1 SNHLY, CDR2 FYNNEI. This CDR3 region has 14 residues. Trimming shortened V by 8 bases and J by 4 bases, and 15 bases separated the two germline ends.

As for this clone: The junction does not match germline at one end; this may be a read error. The gene calls are TRBV7-9 and TRBJ2-2, with D possibly TRBD1 on 6 matching bases. Germline loops: CDR1 SEHNR, CDR2 FQNEAQ (reference sequence). This CDR3 contains 16 residues. The CDR3 nucleotides are TGTGCCAGCAACTTAATCGGGACATGGAACACCGGGGAGCTGTTTTTT. Translating gives CASNLIGTWNTGELFF.

This chain joins TRBV7-9 and TRBJ1-5; the match to TRBD1 covers 7 bases. The CDR3 has 15 residues. V shed 4 bases, J shed 3 bases, and the junction held 6 bases outside the gene matches. Germline loops: CDR1 SEHNR, CDR2 FQNEAQ (reference sequence). The CDR3 region is CASSSVGQANQPQHF. The DNA for the CDR3 is TGTGCCAGCAGCTCCGTCGGACAGGCCAATCAGCCCCAGCATTTT. Combining the CDR3 with reference TRBV7-9 and TRBJ1-5 gives the whole variable domain DTGVSQNPRHKITKRGQNVTFRCDPISEHNRLYWYRQTLGQGPEFLTYFQNEAQLEKSRLLSDRFSAERPKGSFSTLEIQRTEQGDSAMYLCASSSVGQANQPQHFGDGTRLSIL.

The chain recombines TRBV6-5 with TRBJ1-2; D not certain. From germline, CDR1 is MNHEY and CDR2 SVGAGI. The CDR3 is made up of 13 amino acids. Trimming left V 6 bases short and J 4 bases short, with 12 bases between. The CDR3 region is CASRNQATYGYTF. CDR3 nucleotides: TGTGCCAGCAGAAACCAGGCCACCTATGGCTACACCTTC.

The table lists this clone with a few counts. The CDR3 reads CASSQSGSTANTGELFF. The CDR3 DNA reads as TGCGCCAGCAGTCAATCGGGGTCGACGGCTAACACCGGGGAGCTGTTTTTT. V is TRBV23-1 and J is TRBJ2-2; no reliable D call. TRBV23-1 is an ORF, and what it does is uncertain. The CDR3 runs to 17 residues. V was cut by 0 bases and J by 2 bases, with 13 bases left in between.